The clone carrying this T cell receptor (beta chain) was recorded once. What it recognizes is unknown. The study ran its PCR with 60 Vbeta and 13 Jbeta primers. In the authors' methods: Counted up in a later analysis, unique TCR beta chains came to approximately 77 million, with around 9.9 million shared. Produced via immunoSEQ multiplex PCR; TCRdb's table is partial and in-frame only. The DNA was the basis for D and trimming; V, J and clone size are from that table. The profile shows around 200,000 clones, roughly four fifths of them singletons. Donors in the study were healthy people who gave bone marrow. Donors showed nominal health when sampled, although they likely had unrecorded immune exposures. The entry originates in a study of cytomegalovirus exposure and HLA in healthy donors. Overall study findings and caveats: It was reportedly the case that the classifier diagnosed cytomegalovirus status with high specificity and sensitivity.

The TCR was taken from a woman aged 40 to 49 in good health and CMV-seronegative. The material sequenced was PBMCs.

CDR3 region: CASSSSGGNTGELFF. CDR3 nucleotide sequence: TGTGCCAGCAGCTCTAGCGGGGGGAACACCGGGGAGCTGTTTTTT. The chain combines TRBV11-3 with TRBJ2-2; TRBD2 matches at 10 bases. Unmatched junction bases numbered 0, after V lost 4 bases and J lost 1 base. Germline-derived CDR1 and CDR2 are SGHNT and YENEEA. This CDR3 spans 15 amino acids.